This T cell receptor beta chain was obtained from a study of blood T cell repertoires in COVID-19. Across the study: The study drew acute and convalescent COVID-19 samples from the United States, Italy and Spain. Sample material is recorded as cDNA or gDNA derived from T cells, B-cell-depleted T cells, or PBMCs.

Original methodology: Estimates of nucleated cell counts were drawn from the amplification of reference gene primers. This table comes from immunoSEQ multiplex PCR, and its TCRdb copy is limited to in-frame clones, with some not included. Clonal size and the V and J genes are those of that table, whereas D and trimming came from the DNA. This sample has around 190,000 clones; roughly 78% occur once, and the top ten carry around 7%. After removal of 1 base from V and 2 bases from J, the junction contained 13 bases not matched to a gene. Germline assignment: CDR1 LNHNV and CDR2 YYDKDF (reference sequence). The CDR3 extends over 19 amino acids.

The sequenced sample was peripheral blood. This sequence was found in a man aged 70 or older with active or convalescent COVID-19. The chain uses TRBV15 and TRBJ2-1; 8 nucleotides match TRBD2. The CDR3 DNA is TGTGCCACCAGCAGAGTCCGAGGACCCGGGACTAGTCCCTACAATGAGCAGTTCTTC. Its protein product is CATSRVRGPGTSPYNEQFF. Using reference TRBV15 and TRBJ2-1 for the parts outside the CDR3, the full variable domain is DAMVIQNPRYQVTQFGKPVTLSCSQTLNHNVMYWYQQKSSQAPKLLFHYYDKDFNNEADTPDNFQSRRPNTSFCFLDIRSPGLGDTAMYLCATSRVRGPGTSPYNEQFFGPGTRLTVL.